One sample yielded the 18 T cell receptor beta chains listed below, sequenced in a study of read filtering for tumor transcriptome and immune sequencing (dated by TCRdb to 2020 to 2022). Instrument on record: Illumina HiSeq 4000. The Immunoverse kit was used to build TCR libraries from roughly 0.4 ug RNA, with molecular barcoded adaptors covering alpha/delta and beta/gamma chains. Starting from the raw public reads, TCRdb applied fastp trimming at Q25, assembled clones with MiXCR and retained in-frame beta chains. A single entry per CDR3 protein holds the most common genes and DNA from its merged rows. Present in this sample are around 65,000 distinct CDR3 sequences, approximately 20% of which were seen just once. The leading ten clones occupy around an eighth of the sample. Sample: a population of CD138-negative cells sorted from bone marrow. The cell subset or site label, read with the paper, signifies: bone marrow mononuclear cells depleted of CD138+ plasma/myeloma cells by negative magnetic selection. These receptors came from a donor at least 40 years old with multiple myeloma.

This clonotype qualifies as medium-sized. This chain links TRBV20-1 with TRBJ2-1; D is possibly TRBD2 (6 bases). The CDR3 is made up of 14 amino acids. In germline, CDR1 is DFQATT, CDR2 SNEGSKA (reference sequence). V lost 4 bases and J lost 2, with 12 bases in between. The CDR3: CSANFGGTYNEQFF. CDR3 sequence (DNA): TGCAGTGCTAATTTTGGCGGGACCTACAATGAGCAGTTCTTC.

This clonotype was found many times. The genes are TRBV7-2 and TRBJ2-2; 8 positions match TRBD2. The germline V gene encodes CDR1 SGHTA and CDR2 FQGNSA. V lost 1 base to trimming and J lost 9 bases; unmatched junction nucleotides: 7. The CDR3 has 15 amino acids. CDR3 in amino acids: CASSLVGTSVRELFF. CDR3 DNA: TGTGCCAGCAGCTTAGTAGGGACTAGTGTGCGGGAGCTGTTTTTT.

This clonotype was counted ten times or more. The CDR3 loop is CASSLIRSGPTYNEQFF. The CDR3 DNA is TGTGCCAGCAGCTTAATTCGGAGCGGACCGACCTACAATGAGCAGTTCTTC. This chain joins TRBV7-9 and TRBJ2-1; TRBD2 might be the D (5 bases). This CDR3 has 17 amino acids. V was shortened by 2 bases and J by 2 bases, with 16 bases between the two germline ends. Germline assignment: CDR1 SEHNR and CDR2 FQNEAQ (reference sequence).

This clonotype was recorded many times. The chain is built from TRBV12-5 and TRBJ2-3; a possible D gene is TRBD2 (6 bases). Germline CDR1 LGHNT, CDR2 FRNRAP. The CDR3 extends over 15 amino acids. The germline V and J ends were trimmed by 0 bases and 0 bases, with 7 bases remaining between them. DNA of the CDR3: TGTGCTAGTGGTTTGGTGAGCGGGAGCACAGATACGCAGTATTTT. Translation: CASGLVSGSTDTQYF.

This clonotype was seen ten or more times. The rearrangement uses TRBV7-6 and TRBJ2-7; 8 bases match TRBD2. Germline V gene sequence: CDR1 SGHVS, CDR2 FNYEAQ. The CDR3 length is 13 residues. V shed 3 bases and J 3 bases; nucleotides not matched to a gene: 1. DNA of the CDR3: TGTGCCAGCAGCTTGAGCGGGAGCTACGAGCAGTACTTC. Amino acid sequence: CASSLSGSYEQYF. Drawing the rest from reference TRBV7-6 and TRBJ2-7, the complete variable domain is GAGVSQSPRYKVTKRGQDVALRCDPISGHVSLYWYRQALGQGPEFLTYFNYEAQQDKSGLPNDRFSAERPEGSISTLTIQRTEQRDSAMYRCASSLSGSYEQYFGPGTRLTVT.

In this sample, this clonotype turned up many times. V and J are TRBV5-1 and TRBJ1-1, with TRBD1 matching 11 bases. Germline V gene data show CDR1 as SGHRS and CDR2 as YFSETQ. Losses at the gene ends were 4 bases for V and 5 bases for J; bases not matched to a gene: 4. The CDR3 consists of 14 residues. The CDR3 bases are TGCGCCAGCAGCGGACAGGGGGCGAGAACTGAAGCTTTCTTT. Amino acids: CASSGQGARTEAFF.

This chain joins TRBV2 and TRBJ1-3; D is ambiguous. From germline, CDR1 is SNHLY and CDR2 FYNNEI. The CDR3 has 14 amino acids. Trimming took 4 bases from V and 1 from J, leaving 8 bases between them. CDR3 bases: TGTGCCAGCAGTGGGTTACAGTCTGGAAACACCATATATTTT. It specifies CASSGLQSGNTIYF.

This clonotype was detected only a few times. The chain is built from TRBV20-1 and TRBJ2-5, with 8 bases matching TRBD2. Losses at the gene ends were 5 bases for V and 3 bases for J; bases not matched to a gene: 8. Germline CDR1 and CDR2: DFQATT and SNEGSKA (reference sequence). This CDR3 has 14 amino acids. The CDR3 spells CSAQGLVVEETQYF. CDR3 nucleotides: TGCAGTGCTCAGGGACTAGTGGTCGAAGAGACCCAGTACTTC.

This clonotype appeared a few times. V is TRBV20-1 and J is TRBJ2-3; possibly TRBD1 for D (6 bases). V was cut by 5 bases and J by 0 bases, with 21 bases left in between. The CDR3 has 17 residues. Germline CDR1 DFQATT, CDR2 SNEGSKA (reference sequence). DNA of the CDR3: TGCAGTGCTCCCCGAGGGGGAGCCGCTGCTAGCACAGATACGCAGTATTTT. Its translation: CSAPRGGAAASTDTQYF.

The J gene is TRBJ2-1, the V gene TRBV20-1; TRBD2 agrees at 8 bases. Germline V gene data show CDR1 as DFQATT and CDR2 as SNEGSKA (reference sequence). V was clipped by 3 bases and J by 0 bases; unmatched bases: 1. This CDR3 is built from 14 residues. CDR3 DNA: TGCAGTGCTAGCGGGAGGGGCTCCTACAATGAGCAGTTCTTC. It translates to CSASGRGSYNEQFF.

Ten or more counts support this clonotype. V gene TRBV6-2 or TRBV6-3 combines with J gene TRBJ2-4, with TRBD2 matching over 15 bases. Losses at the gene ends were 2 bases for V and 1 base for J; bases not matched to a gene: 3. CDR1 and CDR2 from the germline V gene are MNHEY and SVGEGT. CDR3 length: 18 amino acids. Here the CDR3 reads CASSYRTSGGAAKNIQYF. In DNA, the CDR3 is TGTGCCAGCAGTTACCGGACTAGCGGGGGGGCCGCCAAAAACATTCAGTACTTC.

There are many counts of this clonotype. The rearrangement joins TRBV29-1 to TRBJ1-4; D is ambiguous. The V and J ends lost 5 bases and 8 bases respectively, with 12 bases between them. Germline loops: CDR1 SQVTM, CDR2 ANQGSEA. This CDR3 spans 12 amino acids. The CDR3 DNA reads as TGCAGCGTTAGCATAAATCGGGAAAAACTGTTTTTT. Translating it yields CSVSINREKLFF.

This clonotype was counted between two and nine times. CDR3 in amino acids: CASSPPGLAEETQYF. The CDR3 nucleotides read TGTGCCAGCTCACCACCGGGACTAGCGGAAGAGACCCAGTACTTC. The genes are TRBV18 and TRBJ2-5; 11 nucleotides align to TRBD2. CDR3 length: 15 amino acids. The junction had 0 bases not matched to a gene; V was cut back by 0 bases and J by 3 bases. The germline V gene encodes CDR1 KGHSH and CDR2 LQKENI.

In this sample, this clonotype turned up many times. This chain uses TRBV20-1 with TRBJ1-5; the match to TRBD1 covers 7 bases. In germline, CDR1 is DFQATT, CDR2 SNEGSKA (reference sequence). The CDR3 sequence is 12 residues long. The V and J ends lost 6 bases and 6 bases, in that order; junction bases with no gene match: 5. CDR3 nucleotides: TGCAGTGCAAACAGGGGCGCTCAGCCCCAGCATTTT. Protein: CSANRGAQPQHF.

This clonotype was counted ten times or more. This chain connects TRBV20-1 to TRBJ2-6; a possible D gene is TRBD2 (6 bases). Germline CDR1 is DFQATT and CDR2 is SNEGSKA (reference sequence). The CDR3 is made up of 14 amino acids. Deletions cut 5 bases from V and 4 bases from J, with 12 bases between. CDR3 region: CSARDFPGANVLTF. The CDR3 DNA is TGCAGTGCTCGGGACTTTCCCGGGGCCAACGTCCTGACTTTC.

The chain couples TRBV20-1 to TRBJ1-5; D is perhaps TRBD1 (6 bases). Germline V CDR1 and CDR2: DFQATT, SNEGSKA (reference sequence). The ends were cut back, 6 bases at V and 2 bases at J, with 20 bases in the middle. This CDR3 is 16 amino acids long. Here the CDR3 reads CSATDSLTGGNQPQHF. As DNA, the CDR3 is TGCAGTGCGACGGACAGCCTAACTGGTGGCAATCAGCCCCAGCATTTT.

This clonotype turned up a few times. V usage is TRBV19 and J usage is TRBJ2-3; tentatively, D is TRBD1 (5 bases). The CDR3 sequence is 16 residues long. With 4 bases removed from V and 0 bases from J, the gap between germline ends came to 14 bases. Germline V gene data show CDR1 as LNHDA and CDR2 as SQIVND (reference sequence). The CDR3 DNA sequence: TGTGCCAGTAGTACCCAGACAGAAACTAGCACAGATACGCAGTATTTT. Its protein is CASSTQTETSTDTQYF. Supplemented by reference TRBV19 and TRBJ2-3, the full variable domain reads DGGITQSPKYLFRKEGQNVTLSCEQNLNHDAMYWYRQDPGQGLRLIYYSQIVNDFQKGDIAEGYSVSREKKESFPLTVTSAQKNPTAFYLCASSTQTETSTDTQYFGPGTRLTVL.

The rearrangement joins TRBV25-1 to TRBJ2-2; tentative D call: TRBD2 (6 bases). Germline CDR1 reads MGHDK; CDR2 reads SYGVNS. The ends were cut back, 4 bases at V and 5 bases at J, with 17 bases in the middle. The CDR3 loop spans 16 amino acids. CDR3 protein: CASSVGGRKETGELFF. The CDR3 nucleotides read TGTGCCAGCAGTGTCGGAGGGAGAAAGGAGACCGGGGAGCTGTTTTTT.